These T cell receptor beta chains were read from a single sample in a study of cytomegalovirus exposure and HLA in healthy donors. Libraries were prepared by immunoSEQ multiplex PCR; TCRdb keeps only in-frame clonotypes and omits some of them. Found here are some 100,000 clones, more than 75% of them singletons; the top ten hold 3% to 4%. The sample was PBMCs. These TCRs come from a woman aged 45-59 years in good health and CMV-seropositive. The CDR3 runs from the conserved cysteine through the conserved F or W. The order of the fields is clone size, J gene, D gene, V gene, CDR3 protein, CDR3 DNA. The D gene is left open where the match is weak. Where a row states a size, it is once, few, many or the class of an expanded clone; other rows omit it.

size: -; J: TRBJ2-1; D: TRBD2; V: TRBV9; CDR3: CASSGGLAGGGEQFF; DNA: TGTGCCAGCAGCGGGGGACTAGCGGGAGGAGGAGAGCAGTTCTTC
size: -; J: TRBJ1-6; D: -; V: TRBV13; CDR3: CASSSVSGRSPLHF; DNA: TGTGCCAGCAGCTCCGTGAGTGGTAGATCACCCCTCCACTTT
size: once; J: TRBJ1-2; D: -; V: TRBV18; CDR3: CASSPRAGSNYGYTF; DNA: TGTGCCAGCTCACCACGGGCAGGTTCTAACTATGGCTACACCTTC
size: -; J: TRBJ1-1; D: -; V: TRBV5-6; CDR3: CASMGQLNTEAFF; DNA: TGTGCCAGCATGGGGCAGTTGAACACTGAAGCTTTCTTT
size: few; J: TRBJ2-1; D: -; V: TRBV14; CDR3: CASSPQLLPSYNEQFF; DNA: TGTGCCAGCAGCCCCCAACTTCTCCCTTCCTACAATGAGCAGTTCTTC
size: few; J: TRBJ1-5; D: -; V: TRBV2; CDR3: CASGQSDSNQPQHF; DNA: TGTGCCAGCGGACAGTCAGATAGCAATCAGCCCCAGCATTTT
size: -; J: TRBJ2-7; D: -; V: TRBV11-2; CDR3: CASSSITGTSYEQYF; DNA: TGTGCCAGCAGCTCCATCACCGGGACTTCCTACGAGCAGTACTTC
size: once; J: TRBJ2-1; D: -; V: TRBV4-1; CDR3: CASSQDALHPYNEQFF; DNA: TGCGCCAGCAGCCAAGATGCACTCCACCCCTACAATGAGCAGTTCTTC
size: -; J: TRBJ1-2; D: -; V: TRBV11-2; CDR3: CASSLLTAGNYGYTF; DNA: TGTGCCAGCAGCTTGCTCACGGCAGGGAACTATGGCTACACCTTC
size: -; J: TRBJ2-5; D: -; V: TRBV30; CDR3: CAWSLTGRETQYF; DNA: TGTGCCTGGAGTTTGACAGGGAGGGAGACCCAGTACTTC
size: -; J: TRBJ1-5; D: -; V: TRBV23-1; CDR3: CASSQSRGVGNQPQHF; DNA: TGCGCCAGCAGTCAATCAAGAGGAGTTGGCAATCAGCCCCAGCATTTT
size: -; J: TRBJ2-3; D: TRBD2; V: TRBV7-9; CDR3: CASWGAGEVSDTQYF; DNA: TGTGCCAGCTGGGGCGCGGGGGAGGTCTCAGATACGCAGTATTTT
size: -; J: TRBJ1-2; D: TRBD1; V: TRBV30; CDR3: CAWSVGAGGDGYTF; DNA: TGTGCCTGGAGTGTGGGGGCAGGGGGCGATGGCTACACCTTC
size: -; J: TRBJ2-1; D: TRBD2; V: TRBV13; CDR3: CASTQGASGHNEQFF; DNA: TGTGCCAGCACCCAAGGGGCTAGCGGCCACAATGAGCAGTTCTTC
size: -; J: TRBJ2-3; D: TRBD1; V: TRBV5-4; CDR3: CASSPTRQGGTDTQYF; DNA: TGTGCCAGCAGTCCGACTCGACAGGGAGGCACAGATACGCAGTATTTT
size: -; J: TRBJ1-1; D: -; V: TRBV7-9; CDR3: CSSSLSGQMEAFF; DNA: TGTTCCAGCAGCTTATCAGGCCAAATGGAAGCTTTCTTT
size: -; J: TRBJ2-7; D: -; V: TRBV6-5; CDR3: CASLGGAGTLGEQYF; DNA: TGTGCCAGCCTGGGGGGGGCAGGCACCCTAGGAGAGCAGTACTTC
size: -; J: TRBJ2-5; D: TRBD2; V: TRBV18; CDR3: CASSLLAGGKETQYF; DNA: TGTGCCAGCTCACTGCTAGCGGGAGGGAAGGAGACCCAGTACTTC
size: -; J: TRBJ1-2; D: -; V: TRBV5-6; CDR3: CASSLGVRVNYGYTF; DNA: TGTGCCAGCAGCTTGGGGGTCAGGGTTAACTATGGCTACACCTTC
size: -; J: TRBJ2-7; D: TRBD2; V: TRBV6-1; CDR3: CASSVQFSGGPYEQYF; DNA: TGTGCCAGCAGTGTACAGTTTAGCGGGGGCCCCTACGAGCAGTACTTC
size: -; J: TRBJ1-2; D: -; V: TRBV7-9; CDR3: CSSSLSGTVEANYGYTF; DNA: TGTTCCAGCAGCTTAAGCGGGACGGTCGAAGCTAACTATGGCTACACCTTC
size: -; J: TRBJ1-1; D: -; V: TRBV6-5; CDR3: CASSYSGGAGTEAFF; DNA: TGTGCCAGCAGTTACTCGGGAGGGGCTGGCACTGAAGCTTTCTTT
size: -; J: TRBJ1-1; D: -; V: TRBV11-1; CDR3: CASSSLLRTEAFF; DNA: TGTGCCAGCAGCTCCCTCCTGAGGACTGAAGCTTTCTTT
size: -; J: TRBJ2-7; D: TRBD2; V: TRBV10-3; CDR3: CAISESGTSGGSSYEQYF; DNA: TGTGCCATCAGTGAGTCGGGCACTAGCGGGGGGTCCTCCTACGAGCAGTACTTC
size: -; J: TRBJ2-7; D: -; V: TRBV15; CDR3: CATSRDGDQYF; DNA: TGTGCCACCAGCAGAGACGGAGATCAGTACTTC
size: -; J: TRBJ2-4; D: -; V: TRBV9; CDR3: CASSVGRSGNIQYF; DNA: TGTGCCAGCAGCGTAGGGCGTTCCGGGAACATTCAGTACTTC
size: few; J: TRBJ1-1; D: -; V: TRBV5-4; CDR3: CASSFGTEAFF; DNA: TGTGCCAGCAGCTTCGGGACAGAAGCTTTCTTT
size: -; J: TRBJ2-3; D: -; V: TRBV5-4; CDR3: CASSHRTTVGTDTQYF; DNA: TGTGCCAGCAGCCACCGGACTACAGTCGGCACAGATACGCAGTATTTT
size: -; J: TRBJ1-5; D: -; V: TRBV27; CDR3: CASSLHSGQPQHF; DNA: TGTGCCAGCAGTTTGCATTCAGGGCAGCCCCAGCATTTT
size: -; J: TRBJ2-3; D: -; V: TRBV19; CDR3: CASSIRSLSSTDTQYF; DNA: TGTGCCAGTAGTATTAGGAGTTTGTCTAGCACAGATACGCAGTATTTT
size: once; J: TRBJ1-5; D: -; V: TRBV10-3; CDR3: CATRAGNQPQHF; DNA: TGTGCGACCAGGGCGGGGAATCAGCCCCAGCATTTT
size: few; J: TRBJ2-3; D: -; V: TRBV9; CDR3: CASSPVRADTQYF; DNA: TGTGCCAGCAGCCCCGTGAGGGCAGATACGCAGTATTTT
size: once; J: TRBJ1-3; D: -; V: TRBV25-1; CDR3: CASSDSGNTIYF; DNA: TGTGCCAGCAGTGACTCCGGAAACACCATATATTTT
size: -; J: TRBJ1-5; D: TRBD1; V: TRBV12-5; CDR3: CASGLGTGDQPQHF; DNA: TGTGCTAGTGGTTTGGGGACAGGGGATCAGCCCCAGCATTTT
size: -; J: TRBJ1-5; D: TRBD1; V: TRBV2; CDR3: CASSERGGQGARSKPQHF; DNA: TGTGCCAGCAGTGAACGAGGAGGACAGGGGGCCCGGTCTAAGCCCCAGCATTTT
size: -; J: TRBJ2-7; D: -; V: TRBV10-2; CDR3: CASTGPKVGQYF; DNA: TGCGCCAGTACAGGTCCCAAGGTTGGGCAGTACTTC
size: -; J: TRBJ2-7; D: TRBD1; V: TRBV6-1; CDR3: CASSERTGVSEQYF; DNA: TGTGCCAGCAGTGAACGGACAGGGGTCTCCGAGCAGTACTTC
size: -; J: TRBJ1-1; D: TRBD1; V: TRBV7-6; CDR3: CASSSGTGVGTEAFF; DNA: TGTGCCAGCAGCTCCGGGACAGGGGTTGGAACTGAAGCTTTCTTT
size: -; J: TRBJ2-1; D: TRBD1; V: TRBV27; CDR3: CASTWGQSFPVVQFF; DNA: TGTGCCAGCACCTGGGGACAGAGTTTCCCTGTGGTGCAGTTCTTC
size: few; J: TRBJ2-3; D: TRBD2; V: TRBV30; CDR3: CAWSPPGSGSVGTDTQYF; DNA: TGTGCCTGGAGTCCCCCAGGAAGCGGGAGTGTGGGCACAGATACGCAGTATTTT
size: -; J: TRBJ1-1; D: -; V: TRBV11-2; CDR3: CASSPAFGGTEAFF; DNA: TGTGCCAGCAGCCCCGCCTTTGGAGGAACTGAAGCTTTCTTT
size: -; J: TRBJ2-7; D: -; V: TRBV4-1; CDR3: CASSQEGGGAPYEQYF; DNA: TGTGCCAGCAGCCAAGAGGGAGGGGGGGCCCCCTACGAGCAGTACTTC
size: -; J: TRBJ1-3; D: -; V: TRBV10-1; CDR3: CASSLSAGNTIYF; DNA: TGCGCCAGCAGTTTATCAGCTGGAAACACCATATATTTT
size: -; J: TRBJ2-1; D: TRBD2; V: TRBV11-2; CDR3: CASSFIRLAGDREQFF; DNA: TGTGCCAGCAGCTTCATAAGACTAGCGGGGGACCGGGAGCAGTTCTTC
size: -; J: TRBJ1-2; D: TRBD1; V: TRBV2; CDR3: CASSEGLSGTGLNGYTF; DNA: TGTGCCAGCAGTGAAGGTTTAAGCGGGACAGGGCTCAATGGCTACACCTTC
size: few; J: TRBJ1-1; D: TRBD1; V: TRBV7-8; CDR3: CASTPTGGATEAFF; DNA: TGTGCCAGCACCCCGACAGGGGGCGCGACTGAAGCTTTCTTT
size: -; J: TRBJ1-6; D: -; V: TRBV9; CDR3: CASSVSPGDSPLHF; DNA: TGTGCCAGCAGCGTATCCCCGGGGGATTCACCCCTCCACTTT
size: -; J: TRBJ2-7; D: -; V: TRBV6-6; CDR3: CASSYPAGPKGGQYF; DNA: TGTGCCAGCAGTTACCCCGCGGGGCCCAAGGGAGGGCAGTACTTC
size: -; J: TRBJ1-1; D: -; V: TRBV5-1; CDR3: CASSLAATGNTEAFF; DNA: TGCGCCAGCAGCTTGGCCGCGACAGGGAACACTGAAGCTTTCTTT
size: -; J: TRBJ2-1; D: -; V: TRBV19; CDR3: CASTGLNEQFF; DNA: TGTGCCAGTACAGGATTAAATGAGCAGTTCTTC
size: -; J: TRBJ2-7; D: -; V: TRBV19; CDR3: CASSISPRGEQYF; DNA: TGTGCCAGTAGTATAAGCCCTAGAGGCGAGCAGTACTTC
size: -; J: TRBJ2-3; D: -; V: TRBV5-4; CDR3: CASSLSPGSTDTQYF; DNA: TGTGCCAGCAGCTTGTCCCCAGGAAGCACAGATACGCAGTATTTT
size: -; J: TRBJ2-7; D: -; V: TRBV28; CDR3: CASRQTAAYEQYF; DNA: TGTGCCAGCAGGCAGACAGCCGCATACGAGCAGTACTTC
size: few; J: TRBJ1-2; D: -; V: TRBV7-9; CDR3: CASSLVIGVYGYTF; DNA: TGTGCCAGCAGCTTAGTCATAGGGGTCTATGGCTACACCTTC
size: -; J: TRBJ1-5; D: -; V: TRBV5-6; CDR3: CASSEGNQPQHF; DNA: TGTGCCAGCTCGGAGGGTAATCAGCCCCAGCATTTT